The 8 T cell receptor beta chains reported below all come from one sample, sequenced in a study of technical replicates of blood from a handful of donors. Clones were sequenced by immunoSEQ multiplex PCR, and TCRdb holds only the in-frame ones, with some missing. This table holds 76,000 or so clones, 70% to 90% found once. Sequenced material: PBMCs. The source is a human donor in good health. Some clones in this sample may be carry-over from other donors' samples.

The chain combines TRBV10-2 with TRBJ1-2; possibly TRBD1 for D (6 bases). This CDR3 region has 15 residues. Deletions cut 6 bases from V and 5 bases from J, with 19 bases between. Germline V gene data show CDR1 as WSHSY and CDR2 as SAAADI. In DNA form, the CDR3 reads TGCGCCAGCAGCGATGATACAGGGCTGAGTTATGGCTACACCTTC. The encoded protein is CASSDDTGLSYGYTF.

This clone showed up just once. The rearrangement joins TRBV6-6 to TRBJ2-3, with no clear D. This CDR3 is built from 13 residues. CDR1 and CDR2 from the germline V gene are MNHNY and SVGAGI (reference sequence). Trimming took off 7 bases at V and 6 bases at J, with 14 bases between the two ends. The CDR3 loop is CASNLFELDTQYF. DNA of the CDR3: TGTGCCAGCAACTTATTCGAGCTGGATACGCAGTATTTT.

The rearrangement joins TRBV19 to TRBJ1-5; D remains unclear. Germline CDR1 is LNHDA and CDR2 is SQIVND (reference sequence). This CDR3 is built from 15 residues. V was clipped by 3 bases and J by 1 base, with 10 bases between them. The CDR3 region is CASSMGRESNQPQHF. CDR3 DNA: TGTGCCAGTAGTATGGGTCGGGAAAGCAATCAGCCCCAGCATTTT.

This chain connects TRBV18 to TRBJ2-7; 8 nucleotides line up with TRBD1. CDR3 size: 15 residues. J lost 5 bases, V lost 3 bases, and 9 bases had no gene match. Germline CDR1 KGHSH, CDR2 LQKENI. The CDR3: CASSPLRTGSHEQYF. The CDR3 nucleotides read TGTGCCAGCTCACCCCTCCGGACAGGGAGTCACGAGCAGTACTTC.

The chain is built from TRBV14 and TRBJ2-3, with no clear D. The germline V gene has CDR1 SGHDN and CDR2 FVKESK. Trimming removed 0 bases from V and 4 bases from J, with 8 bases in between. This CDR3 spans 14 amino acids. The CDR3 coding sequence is TGTGCCAGCAGCCAAGAAGCTGGTTCAGATACGCAGTATTTT. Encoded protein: CASSQEAGSDTQYF.

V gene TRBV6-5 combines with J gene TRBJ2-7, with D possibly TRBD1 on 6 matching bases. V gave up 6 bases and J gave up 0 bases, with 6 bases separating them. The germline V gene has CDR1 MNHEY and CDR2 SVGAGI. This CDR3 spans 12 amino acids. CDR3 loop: CASRTGSYEQYF. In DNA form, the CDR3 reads TGTGCCAGCAGGACAGGCTCCTACGAGCAGTACTTC.

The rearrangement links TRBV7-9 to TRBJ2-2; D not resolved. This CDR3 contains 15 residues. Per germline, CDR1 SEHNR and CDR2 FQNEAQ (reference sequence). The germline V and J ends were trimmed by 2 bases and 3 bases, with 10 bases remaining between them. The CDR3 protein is CASSLFTVDTGELFF. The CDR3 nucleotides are TGTGCCAGCAGCTTATTCACAGTAGACACCGGGGAGCTGTTTTTT.

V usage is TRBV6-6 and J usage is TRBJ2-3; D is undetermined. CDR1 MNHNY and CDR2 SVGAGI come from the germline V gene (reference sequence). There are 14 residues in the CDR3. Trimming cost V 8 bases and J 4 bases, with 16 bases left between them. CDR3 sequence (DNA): TGTGCCAGCCGCTCTGAGCTTCTCGCAGATACGCAGTATTTT. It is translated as CASRSELLADTQYF.